These T cell receptor beta chains were read from a single sample in a study of blood T cell repertoires in COVID-19. Profiled with immunoSEQ multiplex PCR; TCRdb holds only in-frame clones, not every one. Of about 340,000 clones listed, approximately 91% are singletons. Sequencing used peripheral blood. The receptors stem from a woman in her seventies with COVID-19, enrolled during active disease. The CDR3 runs from the conserved cysteine through the conserved F or W. D genes are given only for firm matches. The size field is filled for only some rows; it gives once, few, many or a size class.

CDR3aa | CDR3nt | d_gene | j_gene | v_gene | abundance
CASSMTGTTEAFF | TGTGCCAGCAGCATGACAGGGACCACTGAAGCTTTCTTT | TRBD1 | TRBJ1-1 | TRBV12-3/TRBV12-4 | once
CASSLESSGEYNEQFF | TGTGCCAGCAGCTTAGAGTCTAGCGGGGAATACAATGAGCAGTTCTTC | TRBD2 | TRBJ2-1 | TRBV7-2 | .
CASSTATPGLTTYEQYF | TGTGCCAGCAGCACTGCTACCCCCGGACTTACGACCTACGAGCAGTACTTC | . | TRBJ2-7 | TRBV27 | .
CAWSAGTDELLQQYF | TGTGCCTGGAGTGCCGGGACAGACGAATTATTGCAGCAGTACTTC | TRBD1 | TRBJ2-7 | TRBV30 | .
CASSSGLAGTTQYF | TGTGCCAGCAGCTCCGGACTAGCGGGAACTACGCAGTATTTT | TRBD2 | TRBJ2-3 | TRBV7-3 | .
CASSRQGSETQYF | TGTGCCAGCAGCAGACAGGGATCAGAGACCCAGTACTTC | TRBD1 | TRBJ2-5 | TRBV27 | .
CATSDHRAEGEKLFF | TGTGCCACCAGTGATCACAGGGCGGAAGGAGAAAAACTGTTTTTT | . | TRBJ1-4 | TRBV24-1 | .
CSATQEDEQYF | TGCAGTGCCACACAAGAGGACGAGCAGTACTTC | . | TRBJ2-7 | TRBV20-1 | .
CASSPGGGGNTEAFF | TGTGCCAGCAGTCCAGGTGGCGGGGGCAACACTGAAGCTTTCTTT | . | TRBJ1-1 | TRBV27 | .
CASSLKTQGAEAFF | TGTGCCAGCAGTTTAAAGACCCAGGGGGCTGAAGCTTTCTTT | TRBD1 | TRBJ1-1 | TRBV27 | .
CASSLGGLGGRAFF | TGTGCCAGCAGCTTGGGCGGACTCGGAGGGAGAGCTTTCTTT | . | TRBJ1-1 | TRBV11-2 | .
CASSFERSNEKLFF | TGTGCCAGTAGTTTTGAAAGGAGCAATGAAAAACTGTTTTTT | . | TRBJ1-4 | TRBV19 | .
CASSVAMYNEQFF | TGTGCCAGCAGCGTAGCTATGTACAATGAGCAGTTCTTC | . | TRBJ2-1 | TRBV9 | few
CASRLAGGLSTDTQYF | TGTGCCAGCCGACTAGCGGGGGGACTCAGCACAGATACGCAGTATTTT | TRBD2 | TRBJ2-3 | TRBV5-6 | .
CASSRDTFTEAFF | TGTGCCAGCAGTCGGGACACCTTCACTGAAGCTTTCTTT | . | TRBJ1-1 | TRBV28 | .
CATSRDWTSGGARDTQYF | TGTGCCACCAGCAGAGATTGGACTAGCGGGGGGGCCCGGGATACGCAGTATTTT | TRBD2 | TRBJ2-3 | TRBV15 | .
CASSPAGAHGYTF | TGTGCCAGCAGCCCCGCGGGGGCGCATGGCTACACCTTC | . | TRBJ1-2 | TRBV27 | .
CASSRTGGNQPQHF | TGTGCCAGCAGCCGGACAGGGGGCAATCAGCCCCAGCATTTT | TRBD1 | TRBJ1-5 | TRBV6-2/TRBV6-3 | once
CASSAPVGFGYTF | TGTGCCAGCAGTGCCCCCGTCGGTTTTGGCTACACCTTC | . | TRBJ1-2 | TRBV25-1 | .
CASSLGGSQGTEAFF | TGTGCCAGCAGCTTGGGAGGGTCACAGGGCACTGAAGCTTTCTTT | . | TRBJ1-1 | TRBV7-9 | few
CASSLRTGGSYEQYF | TGTGCCAGCAGTTTACGGACAGGGGGCTCCTACGAGCAGTACTTC | TRBD1 | TRBJ2-7 | TRBV27 | few
CASTVGEEQFF | TGTGCCAGCACCGTCGGGGAAGAGCAGTTCTTC | . | TRBJ2-1 | TRBV21-1 | .
CACSAGTSGSYEQYF | TGTGCCTGTTCAGCCGGGACTAGCGGTTCCTACGAGCAGTACTTC | TRBD2 | TRBJ2-7 | TRBV30 | .
CASSMGAGGRYEQYF | TGTGCCAGTAGTATGGGAGCGGGGGGCCGATACGAGCAGTACTTC | TRBD2 | TRBJ2-7 | TRBV19 | once
CSVEGAPASGYTF | TGCAGCGTCGAAGGGGCCCCCGCGAGTGGCTACACCTTC | . | TRBJ1-2 | TRBV29-1 | once
CAISEADTQYF | TGTGCCATCAGTGAGGCGGATACGCAGTATTTT | . | TRBJ2-3 | TRBV10-3 | once
CASSSDGGTNSPLHF | TGCGCCAGCAGCTCCGATGGGGGCACTAATTCACCCCTCCACTTT | . | TRBJ1-6 | TRBV5-1 | .
CASSELTGTVYGYTF | TGCGCCAGCAGCGAGCTGACAGGGACCGTCTATGGCTACACCTTC | TRBD1 | TRBJ1-2 | TRBV4-3 | .
CATSRGVGGKETQYF | TGTGCCACCAGCAGGGGGGTAGGCGGGAAAGAGACCCAGTACTTC | . | TRBJ2-5 | TRBV15 | .
CASSKGRMNTEAFF | TGTGCCAGCAGCAAAGGGCGGATGAACACTGAAGCTTTCTTT | . | TRBJ1-1 | TRBV21-1 | .
CASSYSSPRVLFF | TGTGCCAGCAGTTATAGTTCTCCGCGGGTCTTGTTTTTT | . | TRBJ1-4 | TRBV6-2/TRBV6-3 | .
CASSWDRSLHF | TGTGCCAGCAGTTGGGACAGATCCCTCCACTTT | TRBD1 | TRBJ1-6 | TRBV28 | .
CASSWTLAGGSYEQYF | TGCGCCAGCAGCTGGACCCTAGCGGGGGGCTCCTACGAGCAGTACTTC | TRBD2 | TRBJ2-7 | TRBV5-1 | .
CASSSFSGGAFSYEQYF | TGTGCCAGCAGTTCCTTTAGCGGGGGGGCCTTTTCCTACGAGCAGTACTTC | TRBD2 | TRBJ2-7 | TRBV11-2 | .
CASSPEVANSPLHF | TGTGCCAGCAGTCCCGAGGTTGCTAATTCACCCCTCCACTTT | . | TRBJ1-6 | TRBV28 | .
CASSRGGSSYEQYF | TGTGCCAGCAGTCGCGGGGGGAGTTCCTACGAGCAGTACTTC | TRBD2 | TRBJ2-7 | TRBV7-2 | .
CASLVHSPLHF | TGTGCCAGCCTAGTCCATTCACCCCTCCACTTT | . | TRBJ1-6 | TRBV21-1 | .
CASSLDRGRYEQYF | TGTGCCAGCAGCTTAGATCGGGGGAGGTACGAGCAGTACTTC | . | TRBJ2-7 | TRBV7-2 | .
CASLGQGHGYTF | TGTGCCAGCCTTGGACAGGGACATGGCTACACCTTC | TRBD1 | TRBJ1-2 | TRBV19 | once
CASSLRQDYGYTF | TGCGCCAGCAGCTTGAGACAGGACTATGGCTACACCTTC | . | TRBJ1-2 | TRBV5-1 | .
CASNSPGQGVPEAFF | TGTGCCAGCAATAGCCCAGGACAGGGTGTCCCTGAAGCTTTCTTT | TRBD1 | TRBJ1-1 | TRBV2 | .